Below are 11 T cell receptor beta chains sequenced from a single sample in a study of blood T cell repertoires in COVID-19. Sequencing used immunoSEQ multiplex PCR; TCRdb keeps in-frame clones, though not all of them. Of some 260,000 clones in the sample, roughly 88% were seen once. The sample comprised peripheral blood. These receptors came from a woman in her 70s with COVID-19, enrolled during active disease.

This clone was counted a few times. The V and J genes are TRBV5-1 and TRBJ2-5, with 9 bases fitting TRBD2. V was clipped by 4 bases and J by 5 bases; unmatched bases: 9. Germline loops: CDR1 SGHRS, CDR2 YFSETQ. This CDR3 has 15 residues. As DNA, the CDR3 is TGCGCCAGCAGCCGCAATAGCGGGAGTGGGGAGACCCAGTACTTC. It specifies CASSRNSGSGETQYF.

CDR3 coding DNA: TGTGCCAGCAGTACCCCGGGGAGCGGGAGGTCCTACGAGCAGTACTTC. It yields the protein CASSTPGSGRSYEQYF. V is TRBV28 and J is TRBJ2-7; TRBD2 aligns across 9 bases. The CDR3 runs 16 residues. Germline V CDR1 and CDR2: MDHEN, SYDVKM. V was pared by 5 bases and J by 1 base, with 9 bases of the junction left unmatched.

The rearrangement joins TRBV11-2 to TRBJ1-3; D gene ambiguous. The germline CDR1 and CDR2 sequences are SGHAT and FQNNGV. The CDR3 totals 15 residues. V was pared by 2 bases and J by 0 bases, with 8 bases between. Here the CDR3 reads CASSLRGSSGNTIYF. CDR3 in DNA: TGTGCCAGCAGCTTAAGAGGAAGCTCTGGAAACACCATATATTTT. The variable domain in full, completed from reference TRBV11-2 and TRBJ1-3, reads EAGVAQSPRYKIIEKRQSVAFWCNPISGHATLYWYQQILGQGPKLLIQFQNNGVVDDSQLPKDRFSAERLKGVDSTLKIQPAKLEDSAVYLCASSLRGSSGNTIYFGEGSWLTVV.

The V call is TRBV6-5, the J call TRBJ1-5, with 8 nucleotides matching TRBD1. In germline, CDR1 is MNHEY, CDR2 SVGAGI. The CDR3 totals 13 residues. V shed 6 bases, J shed 6 bases, and the junction held 4 bases outside the gene matches. The CDR3 DNA reads TGTGCCAGCAGAACAGGGGGATCTCAGCCCCAGCATTTT. This encodes CASRTGGSQPQHF.

This clone was counted once. V is TRBV30 and J is TRBJ1-2; D is undetermined. The CDR3 totals 15 residues. Between the trimmed V and J ends, which lost 2 bases and 2 bases, there was a span of 15 bases. Germline assignment: CDR1 GTSNPN and CDR2 SVGIG (reference sequence). CDR3 amino acids: CAWSRSGNSNYGYTF. The CDR3, as DNA: TGTGCCTGGAGTCGATCGGGAAATTCGAACTATGGCTACACCTTC.

The chain links TRBV11-3 to TRBJ1-2; perhaps TRBD1 as D (6 bases). CDR3 length: 15 amino acids. Between the trimmed V and J ends, which lost 5 bases and 0 bases, there was a span of 13 bases. Germline V gene data show CDR1 as SGHNT and CDR2 as YENEEA. CDR3 sequence: CASSTEGGANYGYTF. The CDR3 DNA sequence: TGTGCCAGCAGCACGGAAGGGGGAGCTAACTATGGCTACACCTTC.

The rearrangement uses TRBV27 and TRBJ1-5; D might be TRBD1 (6 bases). This CDR3 is 15 amino acids long. Trimming removed 4 bases from V and 0 bases from J, with 10 bases in between. The germline gives CDR1 MNHEY, CDR2 SMNVEV (reference sequence). The CDR3 here is CASSSRRGSNQPQHF. In nucleotides, the CDR3 is TGTGCCAGCAGTTCCCGCAGGGGTAGCAATCAGCCCCAGCATTTT.

V is TRBV19 and J is TRBJ2-7, with a possible D match to TRBD1 (6 bases). Germline CDR1 reads LNHDA; CDR2 reads SQIVND (reference sequence). Trimming cost V 1 base and J 2 bases, with 18 bases left between them. The CDR3 length is 17 residues. CDR3 amino acids: CASSIVPNRDLTYEQYF. The CDR3 nucleotides read TGTGCCAGTAGTATAGTCCCTAACAGGGACCTTACCTACGAGCAGTACTTC.

This clone was picked up one time. The chain recombines TRBV3-1 (or the pseudogene TRBV3-2) with TRBJ1-5; D not certain. Germline V lookup: CDR1 LGHDT, CDR2 YNNKEL (reference sequence). V lost 10 bases and J 6 bases, leaving 10 bases between the germline ends. This CDR3 is built from 11 residues. CDR3 sequence: CANLKRQPQHF. DNA for the CDR3: TGTGCCAACTTAAAGCGTCAGCCCCAGCATTTT.

The chain recombines TRBV7-2 with TRBJ2-7; D may be TRBD1 (5 bases). CDR1 and CDR2 from the germline V gene are SGHTA and FQGNSA. V lost 1 base, J lost 4 bases, and 14 bases lay in between. The CDR3 totals 15 residues. The chain's CDR3 is CASSLGRGLGYEQYF. Written as DNA, the CDR3 is TGTGCCAGCAGCTTAGGTAGGGGTCTGGGTTACGAGCAGTACTTC.

The chain combines TRBV11-3 with TRBJ2-5; 8 positions agree with TRBD2. Germline-derived CDR1 and CDR2 are SGHNT and YENEEA. The CDR3 runs to 16 residues. The junction had 11 bases not matched to a gene; V was cut back by 3 bases and J by 5 bases. The CDR3, as DNA: TGTGCCAGCAGCTTTACTTCCGGGACTAGTTTGGAGACCCAGTACTTC. Translated, it gives CASSFTSGTSLETQYF.